This record concerns one TCR beta chain sequence. J was trimmed by 2 bases and V by 1 base; bases with no gene match: 1. This CDR3 spans 15 amino acids. Germline V gene lookup returns CDR1 LGHNA and CDR2 YSLEER. Repertoires were generated with immunoSEQ multiplex PCR, while TCRdb's copy carries only in-frame clones and drops some. The profile shows roughly 260,000 clones, more than 75% of them singletons. The data belong to a study of blood T cell repertoires in COVID-19. The origin of this receptor is a woman between 50 and 59 years old with acute or convalescent COVID-19. This chain uses TRBV4-3 with TRBJ1-3; TRBD1 matches at 8 bases. Sequenced: peripheral blood. This CDR3 is CASSQGTGTGNTIYF. CDR3 sequence (DNA): TGCGCCAGCAGCCAAGGGACAGGGACTGGAAACACCATATATTTT.